These 11 T cell receptor beta chains originate from one sample sequenced in a study of CDR3 diversity in severe acne. TCRdb itself ran the PCR reads through MiXCR, one entry per CDR3 protein. This repertoire shows 79,000 or so distinct CDR3 sequences, under 55% found once; its top ten account for around 10%. Sequencing input: blood. The receptors shown here come from a male donor with severe acne vulgaris.

This chain links TRBV12-3 or TRBV12-4 with TRBJ2-1; 9 bases match TRBD1. This CDR3 is built from 15 residues. V gave up 2 bases and J gave up 7 bases; unmatched junction bases: 6. CDR3: CASSLTGTGRNEQFF. Written as DNA, the CDR3 is TGTGCCAGCAGTTTAACCGGGACAGGGAGGAATGAGCAGTTCTTC.

In this sample, this clonotype turned up a few times. V usage is TRBV4-2 and J usage is TRBJ2-7, with D maybe TRBD1 (7 bases). CDR1 LGHNA and CDR2 YNFKEQ come from the germline V gene. V was trimmed by 4 bases and J by 7 bases, leaving 14 bases between them. This CDR3 comprises 13 residues. The CDR3 sequence: CASSPQGGGEQYF. The CDR3 region has the DNA TGTGCCAGCAGCCCCCAGGGGGGCGGTGAGCAGTACTTC.

The rearrangement uses TRBV6-5 and TRBJ2-1, with 8 nucleotides matching TRBD2. Germline V gene lookup returns CDR1 MNHEY and CDR2 SVGAGI. The junction had 3 bases not matched to a gene; V was cut back by 6 bases and J by 5 bases. The CDR3 is 13 residues long. The CDR3 region is CASRASGHNEQFF. DNA of the CDR3: TGTGCCAGCAGGGCTAGCGGGCACAATGAGCAGTTCTTC.

This clonotype was detected many times. The chain couples TRBV6-5 to TRBJ2-7; D may correspond to TRBD1 or TRBD2 (6 bases each). Trimming cost V 2 bases and J 5 bases, with 19 bases left between them. This CDR3 is 16 amino acids long. Germline lookup yields CDR1 MNHEY and CDR2 SVGAGI. The CDR3 DNA reads as TGTGCCAGCAGTTACGGTGGGGGGCGCCCCCTGCACGAGCAGTACGTC. Amino acids: CASSYGGGRPLHEQYV.

The genes are TRBV19 and TRBJ1-2; D possibly corresponds to TRBD1 (5 bases). CDR1 is LNHDA and CDR2 is SQIVND in the germline V gene (reference sequence). Trimming removed 11 bases from V and 0 bases from J, with 16 bases in between. The CDR3 runs 14 residues. CDR3 nucleotides: TGTGCCTTCCCAGGGAAGAAAGCTAACTATGGCTACACCTTC. Amino acid sequence: CAFPGKKANYGYTF.

V gene TRBV28 combines with J gene TRBJ2-3, with D perhaps TRBD1 or TRBD2 (6 bases each). Between the trimmed V and J ends, which lost 2 bases and 2 bases, there was a span of 8 bases. The CDR3 length is 14 residues. CDR1 MDHEN and CDR2 SYDVKM come from the germline V gene. The CDR3 sequence: CASSLGGHTDTQYF. The DNA for the CDR3 is TGTGCCAGCAGTTTAGGGGGGCACACAGATACGCAGTATTTT.

This clonotype was counted between two and nine times. This chain links TRBV27 with TRBJ1-6; the match to TRBD1 covers 10 bases. This CDR3 contains 17 residues. J lost 7 bases, V lost 0 bases, and 6 bases had no gene match. CDR1 and CDR2 (germline): MNHEY, SMNVEV (reference sequence). The chain's CDR3 is CASSLSGRQGANSPLHF. The DNA for the CDR3 is TGTGCCAGCAGTTTATCCGGCAGACAGGGGGCAAATTCACCCCTCCACTTT.

This rearrangement joins TRBV13 to TRBJ1-1; unclear D gene. Trimming shortened V by 5 bases and J by 6 bases, and 19 bases separated the two germline ends. This CDR3 has 15 residues. The V gene's germline CDR1 is PRHDT and CDR2 FYEKMQ (reference sequence). The CDR3 region is CASSQRPGRRPEAFF. DNA of the CDR3: TGTGCCAGCAGCCAACGCCCTGGGAGAAGGCCTGAAGCTTTCTTT.

This clonotype was observed many times. The rearrangement joins TRBV6-6 to TRBJ2-7; TRBD1 aligns across 8 bases. The CDR3 contains 19 residues. Per the germline V gene, CDR1 is MNHNY and CDR2 is SVGAGI (reference sequence). With 5 bases clipped from V and 4 bases from J, the junction kept 22 bases outside the gene matches. The CDR3 DNA is TGTGCCAGCAGTCGGGAACAGGGGGACGTAGGCGGGTCGGCATACGAGCAGTACGTC. Its protein is CASSREQGDVGGSAYEQYV.

The rearrangement links TRBV2 to TRBJ1-1, with a tentative D call TRBD1 (6 bases). Per germline, CDR1 SNHLY and CDR2 FYNNEI. The CDR3 consists of 15 residues. The V gene lost 2 bases and the J gene lost 10 bases, with 20 bases spanning the gap. Here the CDR3 reads CASSERGSHRVGAFF. The CDR3 DNA sequence: TGTGCCAGCAGTGAAAGGGGTAGCCACAGGGTAGGAGCTTTCTTT.

The chain is built from TRBV7-9 and TRBJ2-3; a weak D match, TRBD1 (5 bases). Germline-derived CDR1 and CDR2 are SEHNR and FQNEAQ (reference sequence). V lost 4 bases and J lost 2, with 10 bases in between. CDR3 length: 14 residues. The CDR3 loop is CASSSGRDTDTQYF. The CDR3 DNA reads as TGTGCCAGCAGCTCGGGCAGGGACACAGATACGCAGTATTTT.